The 21 T cell receptor beta chains below all came from one sample that was sequenced in a study of vaccination and CD4 T cells after COVID-19 (dated by TCRdb to between 2022 and 2023). Library preparation employed PCR. Sequencing instrument: Illumina iSeq 100. DNA from cultured CD4+ T cells underwent TCR sequencing with the Oncomine TCR Beta short-read assay at the Johns Hopkins FTIC core. The public sequencing data were trimmed at Q25 with fastp and processed into clonotypes with MiXCR by TCRdb, which kept only in-frame beta chains. One record per CDR3 amino acid sequence lists the most common genes and DNA. Present in this sample are about 7,000 distinct CDR3 sequences, about 32% of which were seen just once. The top ten hold roughly 22% of the sample. The treatment or condition label on this specimen signifies: approximately nine-day PBMC culture with coronavirus spike peptide pools or control peptides (ViraFEST assay). CD4+ T cells from unexposed donors were collected before the COVID-19 pandemic (2011-2018).

Their target antigens are unknown. What was sequenced was CD4+ T cells from blood, cultured in vitro. Every receptor here comes from a human donor in good health.

The chain uses TRBV5-5 and TRBJ1-5; D gene ambiguous. Trimming stripped 7 bases from V and 5 bases from J, with 13 bases between. CDR3 length: 13 amino acids. Germline assignment: CDR1 SGHKS and CDR2 YYEKEE (reference sequence). CDR3 loop: CASLVSPDQPQHF. The CDR3 DNA reads as TGTGCCAGCCTCGTATCCCCGGATCAGCCCCAGCATTTT. Full variable domain (remainder filled in from reference TRBV5-5 and TRBJ1-5): DAGVTQSPTHLIKTRGQQVTLRCSPISGHKSVSWYQQVLGQGPQFIFQYYEKEERGRGNFPDRFSARQFPNYSSELNVNALLLGDSALYLCASLVSPDQPQHFGDGTRLSIL.

The V call is TRBV27, the J call TRBJ1-5; D is unresolved. Germline V gene sequence: CDR1 MNHEY, CDR2 SMNVEV (reference sequence). The V end lost 5 bases, the J end lost 5 bases, and 10 bases lay between the germline ends. The CDR3 runs 13 residues. The CDR3 loop reads CASSGLPDQPQHF. The CDR3 coding sequence is TGTGCCAGCAGTGGACTCCCGGATCAGCCCCAGCATTTT.

This chain joins TRBV20-1 and TRBJ2-5, with D perhaps matching TRBD2 (7 bases). The germline V gene has CDR1 DFQATT and CDR2 SNEGSKA (reference sequence). The V gene lost 0 bases and the J gene lost 7 bases, with 15 bases spanning the gap. The CDR3 covers 14 residues. In nucleotides, the CDR3 is TGCAGTGCTAGAGATAGGGGGGGCCCGGGGACCCAGTACTTC. Translated, it gives CSARDRGGPGTQYF.

The chain combines TRBV12-3 or TRBV12-4 with TRBJ2-2, with D unresolved. Trimming took 1 base from V and 7 from J, leaving 13 bases between them. CDR3 length equals 15 residues. CDR3 amino acids: CASSLGQVASGELFF. Here the CDR3 DNA reads TGTGCCAGCAGTTTAGGGCAGGTAGCTAGCGGGGAGCTGTTTTTT.

The chain uses TRBV20-1 and TRBJ1-3; a possible D gene is TRBD1 (6 bases). Germline-derived CDR1 and CDR2 are DFQATT and SNEGSKA (reference sequence). Trimming cost V 1 base and J 7 bases, with 17 bases left between them. The CDR3 consists of 15 residues. The CDR3 DNA reads as TGCAGTGCTAGAGCAACAGGGACTGGGATGAACACCATATATTTT. Protein sequence: CSARATGTGMNTIYF.

V gene TRBV30 combines with J gene TRBJ2-3, with 7 bases lining up with TRBD2. Germline trimming cut 1 base from V and 5 bases from J; bases unmatched to any gene: 12. CDR1 and CDR2 (germline): GTSNPN, SVGIG (reference sequence). The CDR3 has 16 residues. The CDR3: CAWSAGGPPAGDTQYF. CDR3 sequence (DNA): TGTGCCTGGAGTGCGGGGGGTCCTCCCGCGGGAGATACGCAGTATTTT.

CDR3 loop: CSARVSLNTEAFF. The CDR3 DNA is TGCAGTGCTAGAGTCAGTCTGAACACTGAAGCTTTCTTT. The V gene is TRBV20-1, the J gene TRBJ1-1; no firm D call. V was clipped by 1 base and J by 0 bases, with 6 bases between them. Germline V gene lookup returns CDR1 DFQATT and CDR2 SNEGSKA (reference sequence). The CDR3 covers 13 residues.

This CDR3 reads CASSSAYNEQFF. CDR3 in DNA: TGTGCCAGCAGTTCAGCTTACAATGAGCAGTTCTTC. This chain uses TRBV7-6 with TRBJ2-1; D is uncertain. V gave up 6 bases and J gave up 4 bases, with 7 bases separating them. The CDR3 spans 12 residues. CDR1 and CDR2 from the germline V gene are SGHVS and FNYEAQ.

With respect to this clonotype: Since a much larger clone is just one base distant, this may be a read error. The chain recombines TRBV19 with TRBJ2-3, with 11 bases that match TRBD2. The CDR3 is 15 residues long. Trimming took 7 bases from V and 8 from J; bases not matched to a gene: 11. CDR1 and CDR2 from the germline V gene are LNHDA and SQIVND (reference sequence). CDR3 sequence: CASNPGLAGTSTQYF. The CDR3 nucleotides are TGTGCCAGTAATCCCGGACTAGCGGGTACCAGTACGCAGTATTTT. The complete variable domain, with remaining parts taken from reference TRBV19 and TRBJ2-3, reads DGGITQSPKYLFRKEGQNVTLSCEQNLNHDAMYWYRQDPGQGLRLIYYSQIVNDFQKGDIAEGYSVSREKKESFPLTVTSAQKNPTAFYLCASNPGLAGTSTQYFGPGTRLTVL.

This chain connects TRBV7-3 to TRBJ1-5; D is unresolved. Germline values: CDR1 SGHTA, CDR2 FQGTGA. CDR3 length: 13 amino acids. V lost 5 bases and J lost 3, with 8 bases in between. The CDR3 DNA reads as TGTGCCAGCAGCCCTGACAACAATCAGCCCCAGCATTTT. Translation: CASSPDNNQPQHF.

The rearrangement links TRBV19 to TRBJ2-1; D is uncertain. Trimming left V 8 bases short and J 5 bases short, with 13 bases between. Germline V gene data show CDR1 as LNHDA and CDR2 as SQIVND (reference sequence). The CDR3 runs 13 residues. The CDR3 protein is CASGRHQDNEQFF. The DNA of the CDR3 is TGTGCCAGTGGAAGGCATCAGGACAATGAGCAGTTCTTC.

This clonotype was detected a few times. The genes are TRBV6-5 and TRBJ2-3; 7 nucleotides agree with TRBD2. CDR1 MNHEY and CDR2 SVGAGI come from the germline V gene. The CDR3 consists of 15 residues. The junction had 7 bases not matched to a gene; V was cut back by 2 bases and J by 5 bases. DNA for the CDR3: TGTGCCAGCAGTTACGGGCGGGGGAGAAGAGATACGCAGTATTTT. Translating it yields CASSYGRGRRDTQYF.

The table lists this clonotype with a few counts. This sequence joins TRBV27 and TRBJ2-1, with TRBD2 matching 11 bases. V lost 5 bases to trimming and J lost 4 bases; unmatched junction nucleotides: 10. Germline V lookup: CDR1 MNHEY, CDR2 SMNVEV (reference sequence). CDR3 length: 17 residues. In DNA form, the CDR3 reads TGTGCCAGCAGTCGCAGGGTAACTAGCGGGGGTTACAATGAGCAGTTCTTC. Protein product: CASSRRVTSGGYNEQFF.

The chain combines TRBV7-9 with TRBJ1-5; D is uncertain. The V gene's germline CDR1 is SEHNR and CDR2 FQNEAQ (reference sequence). The CDR3 length is 11 residues. Trimming took off 7 bases at V and 9 bases at J, with 10 bases between the two ends. CDR3 region: CASTREGPQHF. The CDR3 DNA reads TGTGCCAGCACTAGAGAAGGGCCCCAGCATTTT.

This clonotype was detected only once. This sequence joins TRBV29-1 and TRBJ1-4, with D hard to call. Per germline, CDR1 SQVTM and CDR2 ANQGSEA. The CDR3 length is 13 residues. The V gene lost 4 bases and the J gene lost 6 bases, with 12 bases spanning the gap. The CDR3 coding sequence is TGCAGCGTTGGTGAAGCAGGCTATGAAAAACTGTTTTTT. Its protein product is CSVGEAGYEKLFF.

The genes are TRBV7-9 and TRBJ2-1; 7 positions agree with TRBD1. V shed 4 bases, J shed 6 bases, and the junction held 9 bases outside the gene matches. The CDR3 has 15 amino acids. The V gene's germline CDR1 is SEHNR and CDR2 FQNEAQ (reference sequence). In nucleotides, the CDR3 is TGTGCCAGCAGCTCGGACAGGCGATGGGGCAATGAGCAGTTCTTC. Protein: CASSSDRRWGNEQFF.

This clonotype was observed a few times. The rearrangement joins TRBV12-3 or TRBV12-4 to TRBJ1-5; D is undetermined. V lost 5 bases and J 6 bases, leaving 11 bases between the germline ends. This CDR3 is built from 13 residues. The CDR3: CASSRGTGQPQHF. In DNA form, the CDR3 reads TGTGCCAGCAGTCGGGGAACCGGTCAGCCCCAGCATTTT.

The chain uses TRBV4-1 and TRBJ1-6; possibly TRBD1 for D (5 bases). The CDR3 spans 16 residues. In germline, CDR1 is MGHRA, CDR2 YSYEKL. Between the trimmed V and J ends, which lost 0 bases and 10 bases, there was a span of 16 bases. CDR3 protein: CASSQDRQGIGSPLHF. The DNA for the CDR3 is TGCGCCAGCAGCCAAGATCGGCAGGGTATAGGATCACCCCTCCACTTT.

The J gene is TRBJ1-1, the V gene TRBV5-1; D gene unclear. This CDR3 has 13 amino acids. Germline V gives CDR1 SGHRS, CDR2 YFSETQ. Trimming took off 0 bases at V and 4 bases at J, with 7 bases between the two ends. This chain's CDR3 is CASSLESPTEAFF. DNA for the CDR3: TGCGCCAGCAGCTTGGAGAGTCCCACTGAAGCTTTCTTT.

This CDR3 reads CASSAAGVNEQFF. For the CDR3, the DNA is TGTGCCAGCAGTGCCGCAGGGGTGAATGAGCAGTTCTTC. The chain recombines TRBV12-3 or TRBV12-4 with TRBJ2-1, with TRBD1 as a possible D gene (6 bases). Trimming took 5 bases from V and 7 from J, leaving 12 bases between them. The CDR3 length is 13 residues.

The chain has TRBV24-1 and TRBJ2-3; D might be TRBD2 (6 bases). The CDR3 loop spans 15 amino acids. Germline assignment: CDR1 KGHDR and CDR2 SFDVKD. V lost 6 bases and J 1 base, leaving 13 bases between the germline ends. The CDR3 DNA follows: TGTGCCACCAGTACGGGGGTAAGGGGCACAGATACGCAGTATTTT. This translates into CATSTGVRGTDTQYF.